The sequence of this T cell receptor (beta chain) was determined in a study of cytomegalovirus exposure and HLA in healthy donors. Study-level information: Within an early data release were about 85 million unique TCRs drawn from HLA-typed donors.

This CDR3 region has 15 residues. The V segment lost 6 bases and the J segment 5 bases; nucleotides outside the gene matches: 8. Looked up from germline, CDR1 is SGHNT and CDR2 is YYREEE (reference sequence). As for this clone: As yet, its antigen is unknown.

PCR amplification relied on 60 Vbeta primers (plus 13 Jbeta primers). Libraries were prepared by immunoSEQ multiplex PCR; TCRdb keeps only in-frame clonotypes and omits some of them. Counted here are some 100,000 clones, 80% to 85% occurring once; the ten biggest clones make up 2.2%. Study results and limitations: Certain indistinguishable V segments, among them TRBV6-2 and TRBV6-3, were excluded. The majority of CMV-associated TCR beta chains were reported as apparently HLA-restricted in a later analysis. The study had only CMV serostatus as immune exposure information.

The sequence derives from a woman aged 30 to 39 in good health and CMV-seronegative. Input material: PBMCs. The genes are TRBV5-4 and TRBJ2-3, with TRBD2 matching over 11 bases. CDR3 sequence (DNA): TGTGCCAGCATGCCACTAGCGGGAGAAGTAGATACGCAGTATTTT. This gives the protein CASMPLAGEVDTQYF.